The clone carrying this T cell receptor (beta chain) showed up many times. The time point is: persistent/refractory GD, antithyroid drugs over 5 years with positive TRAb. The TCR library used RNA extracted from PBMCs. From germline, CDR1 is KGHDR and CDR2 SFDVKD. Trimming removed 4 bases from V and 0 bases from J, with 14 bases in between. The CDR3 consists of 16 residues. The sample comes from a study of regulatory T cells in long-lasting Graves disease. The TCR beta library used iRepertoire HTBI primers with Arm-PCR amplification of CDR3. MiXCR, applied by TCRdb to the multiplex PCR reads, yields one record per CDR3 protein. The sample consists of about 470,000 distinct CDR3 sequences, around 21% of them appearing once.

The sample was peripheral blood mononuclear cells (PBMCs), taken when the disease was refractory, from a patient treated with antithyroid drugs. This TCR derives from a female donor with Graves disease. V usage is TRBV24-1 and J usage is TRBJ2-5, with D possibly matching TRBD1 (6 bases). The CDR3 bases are TGTGCCACCAGTGAACAGGGAGATCCGTACCAAGAGACCCAGTACTTC. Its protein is CATSEQGDPYQETQYF.